These 20 T cell receptor beta chains were sequenced from one sample in a study of T cells in Graves' hyperthyroidism and ophthalmopathy. TCR beta CDR3 region amplification was performed from RNA transcripts. HTBI primers were employed in a first-round RT-PCR of the TCR CDR3. One entry per CDR3 protein, called by TCRdb with MiXCR from the multiplex PCR reads. The repertoire holds about 640,000 distinct CDR3 sequences, with roughly 45% as singletons. The sequenced material came from peripheral blood or thyroid tissue (not recorded which). The receptors were gathered from an adult man with Graves' disease, either hyperthyroidism or ophthalmopathy (not recorded which).

The gene calls are TRBV6-5 and TRBJ1-5, with TRBD1 matching over 9 bases. The trim removed 5 bases at V and 5 bases at J, leaving 16 bases unmatched. This CDR3 has 18 amino acids. Germline CDR1 is MNHEY and CDR2 is SVGAGI. CDR3 DNA: TGTGCCAGCAGTCCTCGAGCCCGGGGACAGGGCTCACATCAGCCCCAGCATTTT. It is translated as CASSPRARGQGSHQPQHF.

This clonotype was seen more than once but under ten times. The chain is built from TRBV29-1 and TRBJ1-2, with D perhaps matching TRBD1 (6 bases). The length of the CDR3 is 12 residues. V was trimmed by 8 bases and J by 9 bases, leaving 19 bases between them. Germline CDR1 SQVTM, CDR2 ANQGSEA. CDR3 sequence: CSTDSPVLRYTF. The CDR3 bases are TGCAGCACGGACAGCCCAGTCTTACGCTACACCTTC.

The V and J genes are TRBV5-1 and TRBJ2-2; 7 nucleotides line up with TRBD1. CDR1 is SGHRS and CDR2 is YFSETQ in the germline V gene. This CDR3 has 17 amino acids. J lost 4 bases, V lost 4 bases, and 13 bases had no gene match. The CDR3 protein is CASSHSRTQGRTGELFF. For the CDR3, the DNA is TGCGCCAGCAGCCACTCCCGGACACAGGGGCGCACCGGGGAGCTGTTTTTT.

As regards this clonotype: Being one base from a much bigger clone, this may be a read error. The conserved phenylalanine or tryptophan is not found at the CDR3 terminus, so this likely reflects a read error. The V call is TRBV24-1, the J call TRBJ1-2, with D maybe TRBD1 (6 bases). Trimming removed 4 bases from V and 4 bases from J, with 9 bases in between. Germline assignment: CDR1 KGHDR and CDR2 SFDVKD. CDR3 size: 13 residues. CDR3 nucleotides: TGTGCCACCAGTGAGGTGACAGGCTATGGCTACACCCTC. It encodes CATSEVTGYGYTL.

In regard to this clonotype: Just one base apart from a much larger clone, this may be a read error. This chain joins TRBV11-2 and TRBJ2-5, with D possibly being TRBD1 (6 bases). The germline V gene has CDR1 SGHAT and CDR2 FQNNGV. The CDR3 is 13 residues long. The CDR3 DNA sequence: TGTGCCAGCAGCCCCAACAGGGACGAGACCCGGTACTTC. As protein: CASSPNRDETRYF.

This clonotype was seen many times. The chain carries TRBV19 and TRBJ1-5; no clear D. The CDR3 runs 15 residues. Germline V gene sequence: CDR1 LNHDA, CDR2 SQIVND (reference sequence). Trimming shortened V by 5 bases and J by 1 base, and 12 bases separated the two germline ends. CDR3 DNA sequence: TGTGCCAGTAGTGCCTGGGAAGGGAGCAATCAGCCCCAGCATTTT. This sequence encodes CASSAWEGSNQPQHF. Full variable domain (remainder filled in from reference TRBV19 and TRBJ1-5): DGGITQSPKYLFRKEGQNVTLSCEQNLNHDAMYWYRQDPGQGLRLIYYSQIVNDFQKGDIAEGYSVSREKKESFPLTVTSAQKNPTAFYLCASSAWEGSNQPQHFGDGTRLSIL.

Notes on this clonotype: Given a much more abundant clone one base away, this may be a read error. This chain connects TRBV24-1 to TRBJ1-2; no definite D call. V lost 4 bases to trimming and J lost 5 bases, with 10 bases between them. CDR1 KGHDR and CDR2 SFDVKD come from the germline V gene. This CDR3 is 13 amino acids long. The CDR3 DNA follows: TGTGCCACCAGTGACCCGGAGAGGTATGGCTACACCTTC. Translation: CATSDPERYGYTF.

This clonotype was counted a single time. This chain joins TRBV10-3 and TRBJ2-5, with 9 positions matching TRBD1. Germline values: CDR1 ENHRY, CDR2 SYGVKD. The CDR3 loop spans 13 amino acids. Trimming removed 6 bases from V and 4 bases from J; junction bases left unmatched: 3. The CDR3 reads CAISGTGRETQYF. In DNA, the CDR3 is TGTGCCATCAGCGGGACAGGGCGAGAGACCCAGTACTTC.

As to this clonotype: A single base separates this from a much larger clone, so it may be a read error. The chain joins TRBV24-1 to TRBJ1-1; no firm D call. This CDR3 is 13 amino acids long. Germline-derived CDR1 and CDR2 are KGHDR and SFDVKD. CDR3 in DNA: TGTGCCAGCAGTGAGTCAGGACCAGATGAAGCTTTCTTT. As protein: CASSESGPDEAFF.

The gene calls are TRBV5-6 and TRBJ1-1; the D is unclear. V lost 4 bases, J lost 3 bases, and 13 bases lay in between. CDR3 length: 14 amino acids. CDR1 is SGHDT and CDR2 is YYEEEE in the germline V gene. The CDR3 DNA follows: TGTGCCAGCAGCGTTCAGGCGTGGGACACTGAAGCTTTCTTT. It specifies CASSVQAWDTEAFF.

This clonotype was seen a few times. The CDR3 nucleotides read TGTGCCAGTAGTATCGCAGGGGGCCACGAGCAGTACTTC. The encoded protein is CASSIAGGHEQYF. The V call is TRBV19, the J call TRBJ2-7; 8 positions agree with TRBD1. Germline values: CDR1 LNHDA, CDR2 SQIVND (reference sequence). Germline trimming cut 3 bases from V and 5 bases from J; bases unmatched to any gene: 3. The CDR3 sequence is 13 residues long. Combining the CDR3 with reference TRBV19 and TRBJ2-7 gives the whole variable domain DGGITQSPKYLFRKEGQNVTLSCEQNLNHDAMYWYRQDPGQGLRLIYYSQIVNDFQKGDIAEGYSVSREKKESFPLTVTSAQKNPTAFYLCASSIAGGHEQYFGPGTRLTVT.

The chain combines TRBV20-1 with TRBJ2-7; 9 bases fit TRBD2. V dropped 6 bases and J dropped 3; count of bases not matched to a gene: 9. The CDR3 consists of 14 residues. Germline V lookup: CDR1 DFQATT, CDR2 SNEGSKA (reference sequence). CDR3 residues: CSAGLISGSYEQYF. The CDR3 DNA reads as TGCAGTGCCGGACTGATTAGCGGGAGCTACGAGCAGTACTTC.

The sample holds many counts of this clonotype. This chain links TRBV7-9 with TRBJ1-1; D gene unclear. The germline V and J ends were trimmed by 7 bases and 3 bases, with 18 bases remaining between them. The CDR3 contains 15 residues. CDR1 SEHNR and CDR2 FQNEAQ come from the germline V gene (reference sequence). The DNA of the CDR3 is TGTGCCAGCACCACCCCCCCAGGATTGCACACTGAAGCTTTCTTT. This translates into CASTTPPGLHTEAFF.

This chain connects TRBV15 to TRBJ2-3; 7 positions match TRBD2. J was trimmed by 0 bases and V by 1 base; bases with no gene match: 4. CDR3 length equals 16 residues. Germline CDR1 LNHNV, CDR2 YYDKDF (reference sequence). CDR3 protein: CATSRGWRGSTDTQYF. Written as DNA, the CDR3 is TGTGCCACCAGCAGAGGATGGCGGGGGAGCACAGATACGCAGTATTTT.

Regarding this clonotype: A junction end diverges from the germline sequence, so it may reflect a read error. This chain uses TRBV20-1 with TRBJ1-1; D might be TRBD1 (5 bases). The CDR3 extends over 13 amino acids. The germline gives CDR1 DFQATT, CDR2 SNEGSKA (reference sequence). The CDR3 bases are TGCAATGCTAGAGTTTCCCAGGGATTAGGAGCTTTCTTT. It encodes CNARVSQGLGAFF.

Ten or more counts support this clonotype. V gene TRBV20-1 combines with J gene TRBJ2-5; no clear D. The V and J ends lost 8 bases and 6 bases respectively, with 4 bases between them. The germline V gene encodes CDR1 DFQATT and CDR2 SNEGSKA (reference sequence). This CDR3 is built from 8 residues. CDR3 nucleotide sequence: TGCAGTTTGCAGACCCAGTACTTC. Amino acid sequence: CSLQTQYF.

This clonotype was counted only a few times. The chain recombines TRBV7-6 with TRBJ1-4; 8 bases match TRBD1. CDR3 length: 15 amino acids. CDR1 and CDR2 (germline): SGHVS, FNYEAQ. The V gene end was trimmed by 5 bases and the J gene end by 6 bases; junction bases not matched to a gene: 8. The CDR3 here is CASSARTGWDEKLFF. Here the CDR3 DNA reads TGTGCCAGCAGCGCTAGGACAGGGTGGGATGAAAAACTGTTTTTT.

The chain has TRBV6-5 and TRBJ2-7, with D tentatively TRBD2 (6 bases). This CDR3 has 15 residues. The germline V gene encodes CDR1 MNHEY and CDR2 SVGAGI. Trimming took off 2 bases at V and 6 bases at J, with 17 bases between the two ends. In DNA form, the CDR3 reads TGTGCCAGCAGTTACAGTTTGGCGGGGTGGGCCGAGCAGTACTTC. Translation gives CASSYSLAGWAEQYF.

For this clonotype: An end of the junction does not agree with germline; a read error may underlie this. The CDR3 loop reads CASSEAPDSHSPLHF. In DNA, the CDR3 is TGTGCCAGCAGTGAAGCGCCGGACAGTCATTCACCCCTCCACTTT. The chain joins TRBV10-3 to TRBJ1-6; D is perhaps TRBD1 (6 bases). This CDR3 contains 15 residues. Germline CDR1 ENHRY, CDR2 SYGVKD.

Comments on this clonotype: A much larger clone differs by one base, so this may be a read error. V and J are TRBV7-9 and TRBJ1-6; D possibly corresponds to TRBD1 (5 bases). With 4 bases removed from V and 12 bases from J, the gap between germline ends came to 10 bases. The germline V gene encodes CDR1 SEHNR and CDR2 FQNEAQ (reference sequence). CDR3 length: 12 residues. CDR3 bases: TGTGCCAGCAGCTCAGGGTTAGTACCCCTCCACTTT. Amino acids: CASSSGLVPLHF.